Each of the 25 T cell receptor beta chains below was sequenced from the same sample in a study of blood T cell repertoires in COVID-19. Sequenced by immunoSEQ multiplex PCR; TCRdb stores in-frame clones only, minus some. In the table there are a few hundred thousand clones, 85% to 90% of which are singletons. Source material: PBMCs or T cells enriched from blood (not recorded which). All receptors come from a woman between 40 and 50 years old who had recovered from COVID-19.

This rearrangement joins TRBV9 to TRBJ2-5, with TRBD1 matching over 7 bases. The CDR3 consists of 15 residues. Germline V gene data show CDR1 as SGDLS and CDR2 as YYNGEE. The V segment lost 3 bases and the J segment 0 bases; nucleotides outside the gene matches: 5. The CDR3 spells CASSAGQAYQETQYF. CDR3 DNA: TGTGCCAGCAGCGCCGGACAGGCCTACCAAGAGACCCAGTACTTC. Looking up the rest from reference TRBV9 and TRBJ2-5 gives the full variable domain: DSGVTQTPKHLITATGQRVTLRCSPRSGDLSVYWYQQSLDQGLQFLIQYYNGEERAKGNILERFSAQQFPDLHSELNLSSLELGDSALYFCASSAGQAYQETQYFGPGTRLLVL.

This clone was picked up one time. CDR3 protein: CASGLEGQHYGYTF. CDR3 nucleotide sequence: TGTGCTAGTGGTTTGGAGGGACAGCACTATGGCTACACCTTC. The chain uses TRBV12-5 and TRBJ1-2; 7 nucleotides align to TRBD1. This CDR3 comprises 14 residues. V was clipped by 1 base and J by 3 bases; unmatched bases: 2. Per germline, CDR1 LGHNT and CDR2 FRNRAP.

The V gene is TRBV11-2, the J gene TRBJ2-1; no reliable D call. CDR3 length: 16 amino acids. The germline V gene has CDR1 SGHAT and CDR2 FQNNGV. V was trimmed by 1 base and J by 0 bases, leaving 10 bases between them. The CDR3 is CASSLASDSSYNEQFF. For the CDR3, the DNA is TGTGCCAGCAGCTTAGCAAGTGATAGCTCCTACAATGAGCAGTTCTTC.

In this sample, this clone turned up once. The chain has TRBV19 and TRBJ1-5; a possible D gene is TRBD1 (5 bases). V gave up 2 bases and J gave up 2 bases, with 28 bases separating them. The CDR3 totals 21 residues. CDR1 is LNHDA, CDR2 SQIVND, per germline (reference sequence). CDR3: CASSITRRVSSRRMGNQPQHF. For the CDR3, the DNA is TGTGCCAGTAGTATAACCCGCAGGGTTTCGTCACGTAGGATGGGCAATCAGCCCCAGCATTTT.

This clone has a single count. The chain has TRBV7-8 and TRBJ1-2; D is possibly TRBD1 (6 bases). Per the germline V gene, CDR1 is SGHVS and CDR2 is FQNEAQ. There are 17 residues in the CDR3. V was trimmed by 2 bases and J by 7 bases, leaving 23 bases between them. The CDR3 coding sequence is TGTGCCAGCAGCTTACCTGCGGGCGGGCAGGGGCTTTTTGGCTACACCTTC. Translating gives CASSLPAGGQGLFGYTF.

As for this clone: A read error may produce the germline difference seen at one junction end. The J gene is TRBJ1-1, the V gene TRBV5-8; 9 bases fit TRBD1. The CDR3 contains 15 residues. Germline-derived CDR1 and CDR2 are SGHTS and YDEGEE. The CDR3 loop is CASTLTGGEGTEAFF. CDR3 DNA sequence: TGTGCCAGCACCTTGACAGGGGGGGAAGGCACTGAAGCTTTCTTT.

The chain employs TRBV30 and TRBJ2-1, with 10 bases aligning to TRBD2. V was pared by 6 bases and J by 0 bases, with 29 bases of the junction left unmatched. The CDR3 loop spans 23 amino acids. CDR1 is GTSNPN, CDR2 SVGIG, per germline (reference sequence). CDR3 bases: TGTGCCTGCTCATCTGGGACTAGCGAGAACCTTCGGCGTTACTCAAGCTCCTACAATGAGCAGTTCTTC. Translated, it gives CACSSGTSENLRRYSSSYNEQFF.

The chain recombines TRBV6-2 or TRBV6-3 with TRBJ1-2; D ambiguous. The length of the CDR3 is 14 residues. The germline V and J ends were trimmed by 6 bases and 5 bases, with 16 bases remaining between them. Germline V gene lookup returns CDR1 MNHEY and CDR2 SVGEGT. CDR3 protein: CASSSFSLYYGYTF. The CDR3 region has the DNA TGTGCCAGCAGCTCTTTTTCCCTATATTATGGCTACACCTTC.

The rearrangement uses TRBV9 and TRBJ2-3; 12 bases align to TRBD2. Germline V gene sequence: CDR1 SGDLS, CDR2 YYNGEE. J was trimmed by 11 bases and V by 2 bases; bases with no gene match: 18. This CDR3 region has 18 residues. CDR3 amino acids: CASSVPGTLAGGQKGQYF. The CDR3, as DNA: TGTGCCAGCAGCGTTCCAGGCACTCTAGCGGGAGGGCAAAAGGGGCAGTATTTT.

The CDR3 coding sequence is TGTGCCAGCTCAACAAGGGCACAGGGGACAGTCACCGGGGAGCTGTTTTTT. Its protein is CASSTRAQGTVTGELFF. The chain recombines TRBV18 with TRBJ2-2; TRBD1 matches 7 bases. Germline CDR1 KGHSH, CDR2 LQKENI. The V and J ends lost 5 bases and 4 bases, in that order; junction bases with no gene match: 13. The CDR3 contains 17 residues.

CDR3 sequence (DNA): TGTGCCACCAGTGACCACCTTCGACAGGGCCGGCAAGGGGAGCTGTTTTTT. Its protein is CATSDHLRQGRQGELFF. The chain couples TRBV24-1 to TRBJ2-2; 7 bases are a match to TRBD1. V trimming: 4 bases; J trimming: 8 bases; junction bases outside the gene matches: 15. This CDR3 contains 17 residues. Germline loops: CDR1 KGHDR, CDR2 SFDVKD.

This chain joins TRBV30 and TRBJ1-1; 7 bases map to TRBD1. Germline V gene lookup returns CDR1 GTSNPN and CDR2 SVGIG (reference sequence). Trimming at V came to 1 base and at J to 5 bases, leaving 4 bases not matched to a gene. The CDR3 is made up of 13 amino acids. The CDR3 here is CAWSETGVTEAFF. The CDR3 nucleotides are TGTGCCTGGAGTGAAACAGGGGTTACTGAAGCTTTCTTT.

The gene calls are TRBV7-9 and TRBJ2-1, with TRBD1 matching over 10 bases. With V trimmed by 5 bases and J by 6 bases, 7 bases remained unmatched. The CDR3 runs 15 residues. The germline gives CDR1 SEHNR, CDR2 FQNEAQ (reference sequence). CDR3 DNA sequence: TGTGCCAGCAGCCCAATGGGGACAGGGGTCAATGAGCAGTTCTTC. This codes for CASSPMGTGVNEQFF.

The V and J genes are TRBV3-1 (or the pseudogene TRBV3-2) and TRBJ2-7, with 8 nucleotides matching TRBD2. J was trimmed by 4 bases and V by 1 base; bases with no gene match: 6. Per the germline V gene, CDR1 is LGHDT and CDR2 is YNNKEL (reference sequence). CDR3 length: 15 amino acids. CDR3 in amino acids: CASSQVRLATYEQYF. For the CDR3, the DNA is TGTGCCAGCAGCCAAGTTCGACTAGCGACATACGAGCAGTACTTC.

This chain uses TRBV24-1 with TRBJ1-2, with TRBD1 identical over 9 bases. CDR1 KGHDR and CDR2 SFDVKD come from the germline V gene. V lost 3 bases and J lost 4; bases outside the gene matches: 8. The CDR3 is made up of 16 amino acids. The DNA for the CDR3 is TGTGCCACCAGTGATCCGAGGACAGGGGAGGTCTATGGCTACACCTTC. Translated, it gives CATSDPRTGEVYGYTF.

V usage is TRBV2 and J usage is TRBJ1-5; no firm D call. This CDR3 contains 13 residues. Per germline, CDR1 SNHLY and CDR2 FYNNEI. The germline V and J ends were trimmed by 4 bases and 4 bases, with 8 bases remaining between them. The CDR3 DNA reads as TGTGCCAGCAGTGTATACGGTAATCAGCCCCAGCATTTT. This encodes CASSVYGNQPQHF.

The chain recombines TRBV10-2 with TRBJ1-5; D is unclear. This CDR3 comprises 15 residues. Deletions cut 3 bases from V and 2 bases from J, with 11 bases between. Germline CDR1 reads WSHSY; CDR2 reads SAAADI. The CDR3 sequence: CASSDIDSRNQPQHF. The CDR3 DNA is TGCGCCAGCAGTGATATAGACTCACGCAATCAGCCCCAGCATTTT.

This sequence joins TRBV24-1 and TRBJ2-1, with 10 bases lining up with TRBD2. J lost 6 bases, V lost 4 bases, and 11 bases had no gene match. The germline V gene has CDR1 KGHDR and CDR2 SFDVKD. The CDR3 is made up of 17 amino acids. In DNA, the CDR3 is TGTGCCACCAGTGAGTCCGCGCGGCTAGCGGGGGCCAATGAGCAGTTCTTC. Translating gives CATSESARLAGANEQFF.

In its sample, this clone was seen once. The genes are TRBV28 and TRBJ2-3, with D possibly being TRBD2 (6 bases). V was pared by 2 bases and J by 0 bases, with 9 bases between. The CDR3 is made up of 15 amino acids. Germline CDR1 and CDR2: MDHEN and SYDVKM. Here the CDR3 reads CASSLGGGSTDTQYF. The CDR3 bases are TGTGCCAGCAGTTTAGGGGGAGGAAGCACAGATACGCAGTATTTT.

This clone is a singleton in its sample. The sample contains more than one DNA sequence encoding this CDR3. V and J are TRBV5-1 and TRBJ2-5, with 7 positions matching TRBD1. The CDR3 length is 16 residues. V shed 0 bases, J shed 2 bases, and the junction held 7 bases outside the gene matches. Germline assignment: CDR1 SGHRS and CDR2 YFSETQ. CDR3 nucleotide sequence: TGCGCCAGCAGCTTGGCCGTGGCAGGGGGACAAGAGACCCAGTACTTC. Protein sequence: CASSLAVAGGQETQYF.

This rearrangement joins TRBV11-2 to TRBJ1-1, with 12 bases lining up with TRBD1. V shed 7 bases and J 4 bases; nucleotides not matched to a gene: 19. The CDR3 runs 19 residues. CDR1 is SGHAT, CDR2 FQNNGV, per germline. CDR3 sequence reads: CASTLGQGAFRGPGTEAFF. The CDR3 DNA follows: TGTGCCAGCACTTTGGGACAGGGGGCATTTCGCGGCCCGGGCACTGAAGCTTTCTTT.

The CDR3 spells CSASEGNTIYF. For the CDR3, the DNA is TGCAGTGCTAGTGAGGGCAACACCATATATTTT. The chain links TRBV20-1 to TRBJ1-3; the D is unclear. Trimming took off 3 bases at V and 7 bases at J, with 7 bases between the two ends. Germline assignment: CDR1 DFQATT and CDR2 SNEGSKA (reference sequence). There are 11 residues in the CDR3.

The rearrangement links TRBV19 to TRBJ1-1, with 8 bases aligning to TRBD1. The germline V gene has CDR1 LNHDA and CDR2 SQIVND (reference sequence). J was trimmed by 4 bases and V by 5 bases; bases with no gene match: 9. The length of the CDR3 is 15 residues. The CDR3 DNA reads TGTGCCAGTAGTCCAGGGGGCGTTTTGAGCACTGAAGCTTTCTTT. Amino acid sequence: CASSPGGVLSTEAFF. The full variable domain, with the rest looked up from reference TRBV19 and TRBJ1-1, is DGGITQSPKYLFRKEGQNVTLSCEQNLNHDAMYWYRQDPGQGLRLIYYSQIVNDFQKGDIAEGYSVSREKKESFPLTVTSAQKNPTAFYLCASSPGGVLSTEAFFGQGTRLTVV.

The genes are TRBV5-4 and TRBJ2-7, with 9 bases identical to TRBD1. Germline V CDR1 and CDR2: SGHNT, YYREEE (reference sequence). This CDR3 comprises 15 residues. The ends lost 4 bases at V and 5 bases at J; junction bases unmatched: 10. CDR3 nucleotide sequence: TGTGCCAGCAGCCAAAGCCGGGACAGGGTCGACGAGCAGTACTTC. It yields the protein CASSQSRDRVDEQYF.

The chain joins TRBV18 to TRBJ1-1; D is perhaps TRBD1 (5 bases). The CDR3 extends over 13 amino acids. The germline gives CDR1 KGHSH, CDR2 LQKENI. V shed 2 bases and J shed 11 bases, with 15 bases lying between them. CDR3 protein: CASSPRDRGPAFF. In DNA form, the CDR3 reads TGTGCCAGCTCACCAAGGGATAGGGGCCCGGCTTTCTTT.